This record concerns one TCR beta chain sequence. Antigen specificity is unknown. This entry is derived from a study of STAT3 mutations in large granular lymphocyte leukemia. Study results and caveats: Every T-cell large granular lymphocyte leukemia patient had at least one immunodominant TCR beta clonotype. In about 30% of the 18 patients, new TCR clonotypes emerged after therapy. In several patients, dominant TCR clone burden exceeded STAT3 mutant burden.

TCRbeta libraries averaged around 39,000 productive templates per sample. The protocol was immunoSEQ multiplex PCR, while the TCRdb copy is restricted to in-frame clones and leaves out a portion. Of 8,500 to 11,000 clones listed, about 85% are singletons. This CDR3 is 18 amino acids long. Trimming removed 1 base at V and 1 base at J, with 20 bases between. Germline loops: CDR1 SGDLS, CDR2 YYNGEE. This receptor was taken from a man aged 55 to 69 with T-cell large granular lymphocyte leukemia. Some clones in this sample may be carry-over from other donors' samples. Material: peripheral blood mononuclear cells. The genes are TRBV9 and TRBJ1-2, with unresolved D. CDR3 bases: TGTGCCAGCAGCGTACTAACTCTCGGGAGTCGCATTAACTATGGCTACACCTTC. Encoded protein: CASSVLTLGSRINYGYTF.